This note documents a single T cell receptor (beta chain) sequence. This sample is part of a study of naive and memory T cell subsets. The CDR3 is made up of 17 amino acids. V lost 5 bases and J lost 2, with 16 bases in between. Germline V gene lookup returns CDR1 SGHNT and CDR2 YENEEA. Amplification of ligated cDNA took four PCR rounds with SP2 and nested alpha and beta constant primers. Blood and skin TCR RNA was reverse transcribed with alpha and beta constant primers. From the 5' RACE reads, TCRdb called clonotypes with MiXCR, one entry per CDR3 protein. The sample carries about 62,000 distinct CDR3 sequences, under 10% recorded once. An oligonucleotide containing a UMI was ligated to the 3' end of TCR cDNA.

This receptor was obtained from a female donor in good health. This chain uses TRBV11-3 with TRBJ2-6; D tentatively reads TRBD1 or TRBD2 (6 bases each). The CDR3 loop reads CASSGGRGGPGANVLTF. The CDR3 DNA reads TGTGCCAGCAGCGGGGGCAGGGGAGGCCCTGGGGCCAACGTCCTGACTTTC.